These 19 T cell receptor beta chains share one sample of origin, sequenced in a study of blood T cell repertoires in COVID-19. Profiling relied on immunoSEQ multiplex PCR, and the TCRdb table lists in-frame clones only, not all of them. The sample lists about 52,000 clones, 65% to 90% occurring once. The material sequenced was peripheral blood. Source of these receptors: a human donor in a cohort sampled during active COVID-19.

V and J are TRBV28 and TRBJ1-4; D gene unclear. Per germline, CDR1 MDHEN and CDR2 SYDVKM. V lost 3 bases and J 12 bases, leaving 17 bases between the germline ends. This CDR3 contains 14 residues. The CDR3 is CASSFSGFGGELFF. The CDR3 coding sequence is TGTGCCAGCAGTTTTTCGGGGTTTGGTGGGGAACTGTTTTTT. Full variable domain (outside the CDR3, taken from reference TRBV28 and TRBJ1-4): DVKVTQSSRYLVKRTGEKVFLECVQDMDHENMFWYRQDPGLGLRLIYFSYDVKMKEKGDIPEGYSVSREKKERFSLILESASTNQTSMYLCASSFSGFGGELFFGSGTQLSVL.

The chain links TRBV9 to TRBJ1-4; possibly TRBD1 for D (6 bases). The V end was cut by 4 bases, the J end by 3 bases, with 10 bases between. The CDR3 covers 14 residues. Per germline, CDR1 SGDLS and CDR2 YYNGEE. CDR3 DNA sequence: TGTGCCAGCAGCACAGGGTATGCTAATGAAAAACTGTTTTTT. The encoded protein is CASSTGYANEKLFF. Variable domain in full (rest from reference TRBV9 and TRBJ1-4): DSGVTQTPKHLITATGQRVTLRCSPRSGDLSVYWYQQSLDQGLQFLIQYYNGEERAKGNILERFSAQQFPDLHSELNLSSLELGDSALYFCASSTGYANEKLFFGSGTQLSVL.

This clone was recorded many times. This sequence joins TRBV5-6 and TRBJ1-2; 8 bases fit TRBD1. After removal of 4 bases from V and 10 bases from J, the junction contained 3 bases not matched to a gene. From germline, CDR1 is SGHDT and CDR2 YYEEEE. The CDR3 runs to 11 residues. CDR3 residues: CASSAGQAYTF. The CDR3 DNA reads TGTGCCAGCAGCGCGGGACAGGCCTACACCTTC.

The V and J genes are TRBV28 and TRBJ1-1; D is unclear. Trimming stripped 2 bases from V and 0 bases from J, with 13 bases between. The CDR3 is 16 residues long. Germline loops: CDR1 MDHEN, CDR2 SYDVKM. The CDR3 bases are TGTGCCAGCAGTTTAGTCCTAACAGTTTTGAACACTGAAGCTTTCTTT. Translated: CASSLVLTVLNTEAFF.

The chain uses TRBV19 and TRBJ2-1; 14 bases agree with TRBD2. The CDR3 spans 14 residues. The germline CDR1 and CDR2 sequences are LNHDA and SQIVND (reference sequence). Trimming cost V 7 bases and J 8 bases; bases outside gene matches: 4. CDR3 sequence: CASTGLAGGYEQFF. CDR3 nucleotide sequence: TGTGCCAGTACCGGACTAGCGGGAGGTTATGAGCAGTTCTTC.

The rearrangement joins TRBV27 to TRBJ1-2; 8 bases map to TRBD1. The germline gives CDR1 MNHEY, CDR2 SMNVEV (reference sequence). Losses at the gene ends were 6 bases for V and 8 bases for J; bases not matched to a gene: 5. This CDR3 is 12 amino acids long. CDR3 sequence reads: CASRKDRGGYTF. The CDR3 DNA is TGTGCCAGCAGGAAAGACAGGGGCGGCTACACCTTC.

V usage is TRBV11-2 and J usage is TRBJ1-3; D call uncertain. The germline V gene has CDR1 SGHAT and CDR2 FQNNGV. Trimming pared 8 bases from V and 2 bases from J, leaving 13 bases between. The CDR3 is 14 residues long. The CDR3 spells CASGRPGTGNTIYF. CDR3 DNA sequence: TGTGCCAGCGGCCGGCCGGGTACTGGAAACACCATATATTTT. The full variable domain, its missing parts supplied by reference TRBV11-2 and TRBJ1-3, is EAGVAQSPRYKIIEKRQSVAFWCNPISGHATLYWYQQILGQGPKLLIQFQNNGVVDDSQLPKDRFSAERLKGVDSTLKIQPAKLEDSAVYLCASGRPGTGNTIYFGEGSWLTVV.

The CDR3 nucleotides are TGTGCCAGCAGCCCAGGGACTAGCGGGATTAAAGAGACCCAGTACTTC. Translating it yields CASSPGTSGIKETQYF. The rearrangement links TRBV7-8 to TRBJ2-5, with 13 bases fitting TRBD2. Trimming took 5 bases from V and 3 from J; bases not matched to a gene: 6. Germline CDR1 SGHVS, CDR2 FQNEAQ. There are 16 residues in the CDR3.

The chain combines TRBV5-1 with TRBJ2-2, with 10 bases fitting TRBD1. This CDR3 has 14 residues. In germline, CDR1 is SGHRS, CDR2 YFSETQ. V trimming: 4 bases; J trimming: 4 bases; junction bases outside the gene matches: 1. The DNA for the CDR3 is TGCGCCAGCAGCCGGACAGGGGGCACCGGGGAGCTGTTTTTT. Translating it yields CASSRTGGTGELFF.

This chain connects TRBV30 to TRBJ1-6, with D tentatively TRBD1 (6 bases). CDR3 length equals 15 residues. From germline, CDR1 is GTSNPN and CDR2 SVGIG (reference sequence). Trimming cost V 2 bases and J 10 bases, with 18 bases left between them. The CDR3 reads CAWSPPGTRGSPLHF. For the CDR3, the DNA is TGTGCCTGGAGTCCCCCCGGGACAAGGGGGTCACCCCTCCACTTT.

The CDR3 here is CASSPGQGAGSNQPQHF. CDR3 nucleotide sequence: TGTGCCAGCAGTCCAGGACAGGGGGCTGGAAGCAATCAGCCCCAGCATTTT. The chain carries TRBV6-6 and TRBJ1-5; 11 bases align to TRBD1. The CDR3 is 17 amino acids. With 5 bases clipped from V and 1 base from J, the junction kept 7 bases outside the gene matches. Germline CDR1 and CDR2: MNHNY and SVGAGI (reference sequence).

This chain connects TRBV5-1 to TRBJ1-6; tentative D call: TRBD1 (5 bases). The CDR3 sequence is 16 residues long. Trimming left V 1 base short and J 10 bases short, with 18 bases between. Germline V lookup: CDR1 SGHRS, CDR2 YFSETQ. In nucleotides, the CDR3 is TGCGCCAGCAGCTTGCCGCAGGCGCACGGGGGATCACCCCTCCACTTT. Its translation is CASSLPQAHGGSPLHF.

CDR3 region: CASSLSLSGANVLTF. CDR3 bases: TGTGCCAGCAGCTTAAGCCTCTCTGGGGCCAACGTCCTGACTTTC. The chain has TRBV7-9 and TRBJ2-6; no firm D call. Germline CDR1 is SEHNR and CDR2 is FQNEAQ (reference sequence). V lost 2 bases, J lost 0 bases, and 5 bases lay in between. The CDR3 sequence is 15 residues long.

This chain joins TRBV7-6 and TRBJ1-5, with TRBD1 identical over 7 bases. The V gene end was trimmed by 2 bases and the J gene end by 5 bases; junction bases not matched to a gene: 3. This CDR3 is 14 amino acids long. Germline CDR1 and CDR2: SGHVS and FNYEAQ. The CDR3 DNA is TGTGCCAGCAGCTTAAGGGGGCCCGATCAGCCCCAGCATTTT. It translates to CASSLRGPDQPQHF.

The rearrangement links TRBV6-5 to TRBJ1-3; D is unresolved. V gave up 7 bases and J gave up 8 bases, with 15 bases separating them. Germline values: CDR1 MNHEY, CDR2 SVGAGI. The CDR3 is 13 residues long. The CDR3 coding sequence is TGTGCCAGCAAAATCGGTCAGAGGGACACCATATATTTT. It yields the protein CASKIGQRDTIYF.

This chain connects TRBV27 to TRBJ1-2; 10 bases map to TRBD1. Germline CDR1 and CDR2: MNHEY and SMNVEV (reference sequence). V gave up 8 bases and J gave up 7 bases; unmatched junction bases: 7. The CDR3 loop spans 13 amino acids. Here the CDR3 reads CASGGDRGFGYTF. The CDR3, as DNA: TGTGCCAGCGGGGGGGACAGGGGCTTTGGCTACACCTTC.

The rearrangement joins TRBV28 to TRBJ2-2; 11 bases map to TRBD2. The CDR3 sequence is 14 residues long. Germline CDR1 MDHEN, CDR2 SYDVKM. Trimming removed 11 bases from V and 4 bases from J; junction bases left unmatched: 6. The CDR3 DNA follows: TGTGCCGGCCTAGCGGGAGGTAGCACCGGGGAGCTGTTTTTT. Protein product: CAGLAGGSTGELFF.

This chain joins TRBV5-6 and TRBJ2-7, with TRBD1 matching over 10 bases. The junction had 11 bases not matched to a gene; V was cut back by 5 bases and J by 6 bases. Germline V gives CDR1 SGHDT, CDR2 YYEEEE. The CDR3 loop spans 15 amino acids. The CDR3 nucleotides are TGTGCCAGCAGGGGGAGAGACGGGACAGGGGTCGAGCAGTACTTC. This translates into CASRGRDGTGVEQYF.

This rearrangement joins TRBV5-8 to TRBJ2-1, with D unclear. The germline gives CDR1 SGHTS, CDR2 YDEGEE. V lost 1 base to trimming and J lost 4 bases, with 6 bases between them. The CDR3 loop spans 13 amino acids. The CDR3 sequence is CASSLNFYNEQFF. CDR3 in DNA: TGTGCCAGCAGCTTGAACTTTTACAATGAGCAGTTCTTC.